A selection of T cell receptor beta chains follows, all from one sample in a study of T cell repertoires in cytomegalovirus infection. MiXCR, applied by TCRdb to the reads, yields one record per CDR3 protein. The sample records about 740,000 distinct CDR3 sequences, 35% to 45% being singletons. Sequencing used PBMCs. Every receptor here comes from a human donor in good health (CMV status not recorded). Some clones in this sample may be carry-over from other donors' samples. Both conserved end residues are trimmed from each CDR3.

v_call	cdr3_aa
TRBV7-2	ASSLVIYQPQH
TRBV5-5	ASSASGSANEQF
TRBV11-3	ASSWGVGSNTGELF
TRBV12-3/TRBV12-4	ASSLRASYNSPLH
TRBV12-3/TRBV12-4	ACIRYQETQY
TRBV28	ASSWVGGRAVYEQY
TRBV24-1	ATSDDGDSTDTQY
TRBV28	ASKGLPKNIQY
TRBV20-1	SATSRNVDQPQH
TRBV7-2	ASSPTSVYGYT
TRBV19	AISHSGTGELF
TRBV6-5	ASSYSQGRQPQH
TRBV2	ASNGGLAEAF
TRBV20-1	SARAVETQY
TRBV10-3	AISDRTGGDSPLH
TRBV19	ASRNDRGRRGYT